A single sample is the source of the 15 T cell receptor beta chains below, sequenced in a study of Graves' ophthalmopathy and Graves' hyperthyroidism. Beta-chain TCR CDR3 regions were amplified from RNA transcripts. HTBI-primed first-round RT-PCR preceded second-round multiplex PCR. TCRdb itself ran the multiplex PCR reads through MiXCR, one entry per CDR3 protein. The sample yields about 400,000 distinct CDR3 sequences, 21% seen once. The source material was peripheral blood. Source of these receptors: a woman younger than 35 with stable Graves' hyperthyroidism.

This clonotype occurred many times. The J gene is TRBJ2-4, the V gene TRBV12-3 or TRBV12-4, with D unresolved. The CDR3 spans 16 residues. V dropped 3 bases and J dropped 0 bases, with 12 bases sitting between them. In DNA, the CDR3 is TGTGCCAGCAGTTTGCGAGCTAACATAGCCAAAAACATTCAGTACTTC. Its translation: CASSLRANIAKNIQYF.

V gene TRBV12-3 or TRBV12-4 combines with J gene TRBJ1-1; D perhaps matches TRBD1 (5 bases). This CDR3 has 15 residues. Trimming shortened V by 3 bases and J by 3 bases, and 14 bases separated the two germline ends. This chain's CDR3 is CASSFPAGRDTEAFF. In DNA form, the CDR3 reads TGTGCCAGCAGTTTCCCCGCAGGGAGGGACACTGAAGCTTTCTTT.

This clonotype occurred many times. The CDR3 is CASLEGANGYTF. In DNA form, the CDR3 reads TGTGCCAGCCTGGAGGGCGCGAATGGCTACACCTTC. The gene calls are TRBV25-1 and TRBJ1-2, with D unclear. The CDR3 has 12 residues. Trimming removed 8 bases at V and 6 bases at J, with 13 bases between. Germline V gene data show CDR1 as MGHDK and CDR2 as SYGVNS.

This clonotype was detected many times. The CDR3 is CASVPPGIYEQYF. In DNA, the CDR3 is TGTGCCAGCGTCCCCCCTGGGATCTACGAGCAGTACTTC. This chain joins TRBV7-9 and TRBJ2-7; no clear D gene. Trimming removed 8 bases from V and 3 bases from J, with 14 bases in between. Germline V gives CDR1 SEHNR, CDR2 FQNEAQ (reference sequence). The CDR3 sequence is 13 residues long.

This clonotype came up a few times. The V call is TRBV7-9, the J call TRBJ1-1; D perhaps matches TRBD1 (5 bases). The CDR3 covers 14 residues. Germline V gene lookup returns CDR1 SEHNR and CDR2 FQNEAQ (reference sequence). Trimming took 5 bases from V and 2 from J, leaving 12 bases between them. The DNA of the CDR3 is TGTGCCAGCAGCGGCCCACAGGTAAACACTGAAGCTTTCTTT. Its translation is CASSGPQVNTEAFF.

This clonotype was picked up many times. The chain links TRBV6-1 to TRBJ2-4; unclear D gene. The V end was cut by 7 bases, the J end by 1 base, with 17 bases between. The CDR3 is 16 residues long. Germline V gene data show CDR1 as MNHNS and CDR2 as SASEGT. The CDR3 DNA sequence: TGTGCCAGCAAGGACCCCCGAGTTGATGCCAAAAACATTCAGTACTTC. Its protein product is CASKDPRVDAKNIQYF.

This chain links TRBV5-6 with TRBJ1-2; 7 bases are shared with TRBD1. With 5 bases clipped from V and 8 bases from J, the junction kept 9 bases outside the gene matches. Looked up from germline, CDR1 is SGHDT and CDR2 is YYEEEE. The CDR3 covers 13 residues. This CDR3 reads CASSSTGRGGYTF. CDR3 nucleotide sequence: TGTGCCAGCAGTTCGACAGGGAGAGGCGGCTACACCTTC.

This clonotype was seen repeatedly, ten times or more. The chain carries TRBV11-2 and TRBJ2-5; 9 bases line up with TRBD2. The germline gives CDR1 SGHAT, CDR2 FQNNGV. CDR3 size: 13 residues. V gave up 6 bases and J gave up 5 bases; unmatched junction bases: 4. The CDR3 DNA reads as TGTGCCAGCAGGCCCGCGGGGGGGGAGACCCAGTACTTC. Translation gives CASRPAGGETQYF.

The chain joins TRBV20-1 to TRBJ2-5; D might be TRBD1 or TRBD2, each matching 5 bases. Germline V gives CDR1 DFQATT, CDR2 SNEGSKA (reference sequence). CDR3 length equals 14 residues. Trimming removed 5 bases from V and 1 base from J, with 14 bases in between. The CDR3: CSAGTAGIQETQYF. CDR3 coding DNA: TGCAGTGCTGGGACGGCAGGCATCCAAGAGACCCAGTACTTC.

This clonotype was recorded at least ten times. The gene calls are TRBV14 and TRBJ1-2, with no clear D. Per germline, CDR1 SGHDN and CDR2 FVKESK. The CDR3 runs 16 residues. Trimming left V 0 bases short and J 5 bases short, with 16 bases between. The CDR3, as DNA: TGTGCCAGCAGCCAAGATAAGACGACACTGCCATATGGCTACACCTTC. Translation: CASSQDKTTLPYGYTF. Full variable domain (outside the CDR3, taken from reference TRBV14 and TRBJ1-2): EAGVTQFPSHSVIEKGQTVTLRCDPISGHDNLYWYRRVMGKEIKFLLHFVKESKQDESGMPNNRFLAERTGGTYSTLKVQPAELEDSGVYFCASSQDKTTLPYGYTFGSGTRLTVV.

V and J are TRBV11-2 and TRBJ1-1; D is unclear. CDR1 is SGHAT and CDR2 is FQNNGV in the germline V gene. Deletions cut 3 bases from V and 7 bases from J, with 9 bases between. This CDR3 is 12 amino acids long. The CDR3 bases are TGTGCCAGCAGCTTTACCCCGATTGAAGCTTTCTTT. Amino acid sequence: CASSFTPIEAFF.

This clonotype was picked up many times. The chain couples TRBV20-1 to TRBJ2-7; 14 positions agree with TRBD2. The length of the CDR3 is 13 residues. CDR1 DFQATT and CDR2 SNEGSKA come from the germline V gene (reference sequence). Trimming took 6 bases from V and 6 from J; bases not matched to a gene: 4. The CDR3, as DNA: TGCAGTGCCAAAGGACTAGCGGGAGGCGAGCAGTACTTC. Translating gives CSAKGLAGGEQYF.

The chain joins TRBV20-1 to TRBJ2-5; D gene uncertain. With 3 bases removed from V and 5 bases from J, the gap between germline ends came to 10 bases. The germline CDR1 and CDR2 sequences are DFQATT and SNEGSKA (reference sequence). CDR3 length equals 12 residues. CDR3: CSASLGWETQYF. In DNA, the CDR3 is TGCAGTGCTAGTCTAGGATGGGAGACCCAGTACTTC.

This clonotype was seen a handful of times. DNA of the CDR3: TGTGCCAGCAGTGAAATGGCAGGAGCACAAGAGACCCAGTACTTC. As protein: CASSEMAGAQETQYF. The chain links TRBV6-1 to TRBJ2-5; D not certain. The CDR3 has 15 residues. V was shortened by 2 bases and J by 2 bases, with 12 bases between the two germline ends. Germline loops: CDR1 MNHNS, CDR2 SASEGT.

This clonotype was seen only a few times. The V gene is TRBV20-1, the J gene TRBJ1-2; D unresolved. Trimming took off 0 bases at V and 4 bases at J, with 9 bases between the two ends. There are 13 residues in the CDR3. Germline CDR1 is DFQATT and CDR2 is SNEGSKA (reference sequence). CDR3 DNA: TGCAGTGCTAGAGAAGGCAGGTCCTATGGCTACACCTTC. This gives the protein CSAREGRSYGYTF.